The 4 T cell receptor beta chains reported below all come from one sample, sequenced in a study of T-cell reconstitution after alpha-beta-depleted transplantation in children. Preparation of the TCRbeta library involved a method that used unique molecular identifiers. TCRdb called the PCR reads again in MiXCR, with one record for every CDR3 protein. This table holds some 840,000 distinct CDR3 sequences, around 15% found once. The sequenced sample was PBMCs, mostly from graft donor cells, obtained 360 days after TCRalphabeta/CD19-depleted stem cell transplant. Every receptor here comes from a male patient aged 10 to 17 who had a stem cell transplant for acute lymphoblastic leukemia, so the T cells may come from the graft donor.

CDR3 loop: CASSLPLNLSTDTQYF. In DNA form, the CDR3 reads TGTGCCAGCAGCTTACCTCTGAATCTTAGCACAGATACGCAGTATTTT. V gene TRBV7-2 combines with J gene TRBJ2-3; D remains ambiguous. Germline lookup yields CDR1 SGHTA and CDR2 FQGNSA. CDR3 size: 16 residues. V lost 2 bases and J lost 0, with 12 bases in between.

The CDR3 here is CASSFRSGGVGRYNEQFF. CDR3 nucleotide sequence: TGTGCCAGCAGCTTTAGGTCAGGGGGCGTCGGACGTTACAATGAGCAGTTCTTC. The chain joins TRBV11-2 to TRBJ2-1, with 8 bases lining up with TRBD1. The CDR3 contains 18 residues. V was clipped by 3 bases and J by 4 bases; unmatched bases: 14. Germline V gives CDR1 SGHAT, CDR2 FQNNGV.

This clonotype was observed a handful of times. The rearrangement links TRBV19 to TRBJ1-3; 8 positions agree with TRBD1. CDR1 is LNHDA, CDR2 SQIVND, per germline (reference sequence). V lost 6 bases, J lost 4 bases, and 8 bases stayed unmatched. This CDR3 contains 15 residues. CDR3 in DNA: TGTGCCAGTAGGGACAGGGCAACGGGCGGAAACACCATATATTTT. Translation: CASRDRATGGNTIYF.

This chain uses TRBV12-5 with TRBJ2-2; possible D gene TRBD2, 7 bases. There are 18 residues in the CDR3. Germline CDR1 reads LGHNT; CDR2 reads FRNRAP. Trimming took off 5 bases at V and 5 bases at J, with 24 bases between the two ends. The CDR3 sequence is CASGHPLRGDRGTGELFF. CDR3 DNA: TGTGCTAGTGGTCATCCCTTACGGGGGGATAGGGGGACCGGGGAGCTGTTTTTT.